Shown below are 19 T cell receptor beta chains from a single sample sequenced in a study of T cell repertoires in cytomegalovirus infection. MiXCR, run by TCRdb on the reads, gives a single entry per CDR3 protein. The sample carries about 490,000 distinct CDR3 sequences, about 25% recorded once. Sequencing input: PBMCs. The origin of the receptors is a human donor in good health (CMV status not recorded). Some clones in this sample may be carry-over from other donors' samples.

The gene calls are TRBV6-2 or TRBV6-3 and TRBJ2-5; D gene ambiguous. Germline CDR1 reads MNHEY; CDR2 reads SVGEGT. This CDR3 has 16 amino acids. The V end lost 6 bases, the J end lost 2 bases, and 19 bases lay between the germline ends. CDR3 DNA sequence: TGTGCCAGCAGCAAGAGGCCGGGCTACTTTCAAGAGACCCAGTACTTC. This encodes CASSKRPGYFQETQYF.

This clonotype was counted only a few times. The chain has TRBV18 and TRBJ1-3; tentatively, D is TRBD1 (6 bases). The CDR3 spans 16 residues. Germline CDR1 reads KGHSH; CDR2 reads LQKENI. The V end lost 3 bases, the J end lost 0 bases, and 12 bases lay between the germline ends. CDR3 residues: CASSPPGDDSGNTIYF. The CDR3 nucleotides read TGTGCCAGCTCACCTCCAGGGGACGACTCTGGAAACACCATATATTTT.

The genes are TRBV5-6 and TRBJ1-1; TRBD1 is a possible D gene (6 bases). V lost 4 bases, J lost 4 bases, and 14 bases lay in between. The length of the CDR3 is 14 residues. Looked up from germline, CDR1 is SGHDT and CDR2 is YYEEEE. The CDR3 region has the DNA TGTGCCAGCAGCAGGGGGACGGGTCTCACTGAAGCTTTCTTT. Protein sequence: CASSRGTGLTEAFF.

This chain joins TRBV14 and TRBJ2-5; D not resolved. CDR3 length: 14 amino acids. Trimming pared 2 bases from V and 5 bases from J, leaving 12 bases between. Germline V gene lookup returns CDR1 SGHDN and CDR2 FVKESK. The CDR3 nucleotides read TGTGCCAGCAGCCAATATGGGATCGGTGAGACCCAGTACTTC. Its translation: CASSQYGIGETQYF.

The rearrangement joins TRBV14 to TRBJ1-1, with D perhaps matching TRBD1 (6 bases). From germline, CDR1 is SGHDN and CDR2 FVKESK. Trimming took off 3 bases at V and 11 bases at J, with 10 bases between the two ends. CDR3 length equals 11 residues. This CDR3 is CASSHGQRAFF. The CDR3 bases are TGTGCCAGCAGCCACGGACAGCGGGCTTTCTTT.

The chain carries TRBV2 and TRBJ2-5, with 7 nucleotides matching TRBD2. V shed 3 bases, J shed 5 bases, and the junction held 9 bases outside the gene matches. The CDR3 totals 15 residues. Germline V gene sequence: CDR1 SNHLY, CDR2 FYNNEI. The CDR3 region has the DNA TGTGCCAGCAGTGACGCCGGGACTACTGGGGAGACCCAGTACTTC. Its translation: CASSDAGTTGETQYF.

This chain joins TRBV12-5 and TRBJ2-7; 7 positions agree with TRBD2. V lost 3 bases and J lost 3; bases outside the gene matches: 8. The CDR3 contains 15 residues. CDR1 is LGHNT and CDR2 is FRNRAP in the germline V gene. The CDR3 here is CASGLGRGGFYEQYV. The CDR3 DNA is TGTGCTAGTGGTTTAGGACGGGGAGGGTTCTACGAGCAGTACGTC.

V usage is TRBV4-3 and J usage is TRBJ2-5; 13 bases match TRBD2. The V gene end was trimmed by 0 bases and the J gene end by 9 bases; junction bases not matched to a gene: 7. Germline V CDR1 and CDR2: LGHNA, YSLEER. CDR3 length: 16 amino acids. This chain's CDR3 is CASSQDNGLAGAAQYF. The CDR3 DNA reads TGCGCCAGCAGCCAAGACAACGGACTAGCGGGAGCCGCCCAGTACTTC.

This clonotype was counted ten times or more. The chain joins TRBV7-2 to TRBJ2-1; 7 bases map to TRBD1. With V trimmed by 5 bases and J by 2 bases, 6 bases remained unmatched. Per the germline V gene, CDR1 is SGHTA and CDR2 is FQGNSA. There are 15 residues in the CDR3. CDR3 region: CASSARTGPYNEQFF. CDR3 nucleotide sequence: TGTGCCAGCAGCGCCAGGACAGGCCCCTACAATGAGCAGTTCTTC.

This clonotype has just a few counts. The chain joins TRBV9 to TRBJ2-6; 7 positions agree with TRBD1. The CDR3 runs 20 residues. J was trimmed by 5 bases and V by 4 bases; bases with no gene match: 21. Germline CDR1 and CDR2: SGDLS and YYNGEE. CDR3 residues: CASSRGISSTGSMRANVLTF. The DNA for the CDR3 is TGTGCCAGCAGCAGGGGGATATCGTCGACAGGGTCAATGAGGGCCAACGTCCTGACTTTC.

This clonotype was counted many times. V gene TRBV7-9 combines with J gene TRBJ1-1; no reliable D call. CDR1 is SEHNR, CDR2 FQNEAQ, per germline (reference sequence). The CDR3 is 13 amino acids. V was shortened by 7 bases and J by 2 bases, with 11 bases between the two germline ends. The CDR3 nucleotides read TGTGCCAGCAAGTTCGGGGAAAACACTGAAGCTTTCTTT. Its translation: CASKFGENTEAFF.

The DNA for the CDR3 is TGTGCCAGCAGCTTAGAACCCCTCTCTGGAAACACCATATATTTT. Its protein is CASSLEPLSGNTIYF. The rearrangement joins TRBV7-8 to TRBJ1-3; D call uncertain. V was cut by 1 base and J by 0 bases, with 7 bases left in between. This CDR3 comprises 15 residues. The germline V gene has CDR1 SGHVS and CDR2 FQNEAQ. Full variable domain (outside the CDR3, taken from reference TRBV7-8 and TRBJ1-3): GAGVSQSPRYKVAKRGQDVALRCDPISGHVSLFWYQQALGQGPEFLTYFQNEAQLDKSGLPSDRFFAERPEGSVSTLKIQRTQQEDSAVYLCASSLEPLSGNTIYFGEGSWLTVV.

CDR3 amino acids: CASSHILRVDEQFF. The CDR3 DNA reads TGCGCCAGCAGCCACATCCTTCGCGTTGATGAGCAGTTCTTC. The V and J genes are TRBV4-1 and TRBJ2-1, with D unclear. V was shortened by 3 bases and J by 8 bases, with 14 bases between the two germline ends. Germline V CDR1 and CDR2: MGHRA, YSYEKL. The CDR3 has 14 residues.

This clonotype showed up many times. This rearrangement joins TRBV7-2 to TRBJ2-1; TRBD1 aligns across 8 bases. The CDR3 covers 15 residues. CDR1 is SGHTA, CDR2 FQGNSA, per germline. V lost 5 bases and J lost 3; bases outside the gene matches: 6. CDR3 DNA: TGTGCCAGCAGCACAAGGACAGGGATCTACAATGAGCAGTTCTTC. This codes for CASSTRTGIYNEQFF. The full variable domain, its missing parts supplied by reference TRBV7-2 and TRBJ2-1, is GAGVSQSPSNKVTEKGKDVELRCDPISGHTALYWYRQSLGQGLEFLIYFQGNSAPDKSGLPSDRFSAERTGGSVSTLTIQRTQQEDSAVYLCASSTRTGIYNEQFFGPGTRLTVL.

This clonotype was counted many times. J is TRBJ2-1 and V is TRBV19; D not resolved. The CDR3 covers 12 residues. Trimming took 5 bases from V and 4 from J, leaving 6 bases between them. CDR1 and CDR2 from the germline V gene are LNHDA and SQIVND (reference sequence). CDR3 coding DNA: TGTGCCAGTAGTTTCCAGTACAATGAGCAGTTCTTC. Amino acid sequence: CASSFQYNEQFF.

The chain carries TRBV5-4 and TRBJ1-2; 7 bases map to TRBD1. CDR1 and CDR2 (germline): SGHNT, YYREEE (reference sequence). V lost 4 bases to trimming and J lost 1 base; unmatched junction nucleotides: 16. CDR3 length equals 18 residues. CDR3 in DNA: TGTGCCAGCAGCCGGTACAGGGGTCCACCTCTACATAACTATGGCTACACCTTC. Its protein is CASSRYRGPPLHNYGYTF.

This clonotype was picked up a small number of times. The chain employs TRBV12-3 or TRBV12-4 and TRBJ2-1; 8 bases line up with TRBD2. After removal of 4 bases from V and 5 bases from J, the junction contained 7 bases not matched to a gene. The CDR3 sequence is 15 residues long. Here the CDR3 reads CASSSSGTRHNEQFF. CDR3 nucleotides: TGTGCCAGCAGTTCATCCGGGACTAGACACAATGAGCAGTTCTTC.

The chain recombines TRBV7-8 with TRBJ1-1, with 8 bases that match TRBD1. The trim removed 0 bases at V and 1 base at J, leaving 4 bases unmatched. Germline assignment: CDR1 SGHVS and CDR2 FQNEAQ. There are 16 residues in the CDR3. The CDR3 loop reads CASSLAAGTGNTEAFF. The CDR3 DNA reads as TGTGCCAGCAGCTTAGCGGCGGGGACAGGGAACACTGAAGCTTTCTTT.

The V call is TRBV10-3, the J call TRBJ2-3; no definite D call. The germline V and J ends were trimmed by 3 bases and 0 bases, with 10 bases remaining between them. CDR1 ENHRY and CDR2 SYGVKD come from the germline V gene. The CDR3 spans 15 residues. DNA of the CDR3: TGTGCCATCAGTGATGCGGAAAGGAGCACAGATACGCAGTATTTT. Its translation is CAISDAERSTDTQYF.